The present T cell receptor beta chain was sequenced within a study of post-analysis software for immune sequencing data. General study points: When compared against controls, multiple sclerosis patients showed significantly lower normalized Chao1 diversity. There were about 5 TRBV segments more frequent in patients than controls, and TRBV5-6, TRBV5-1 and TRBV20-1 were among them.

Unique molecular identifiers were carried by the TCR beta cDNA libraries. cDNA molecules numbering 400,000 to 550,000 came from approximately 1 to 10 million T cells. In TCRdb, the PCR reads were re-called with MiXCR into one record per CDR3 protein. The table has 800,000 to 950,000 distinct CDR3 sequences, roughly 50% seen once. V lost 4 bases to trimming and J lost 7 bases, with 16 bases between them. Germline CDR1 reads MDHEN; CDR2 reads SYDVKM. This CDR3 comprises 14 residues. As to this clonotype: Antigen unknown.

The material sequenced was blood. The rearrangement joins TRBV28 to TRBJ1-2, with D possibly matching TRBD1 (6 bases). The receptor's source is a girl aged 5-17 years with multiple sclerosis. The CDR3 region has the DNA TGTGCCAGCAGTTCCTACAGGGCGGGGACTGGCTACACCTTC. This translates into CASSSYRAGTGYTF.